This T cell receptor (beta chain) is from a study of PD-L1 blockade in urothelial cancer. Background on the study: Of some 28 patients, around 25 were males with bladder-origin urothelial cancer. Blood analysis took place 3 weeks (second dose) and 6 weeks after treatment start. Points from the study as a whole: Pretreatment peripheral blood TCR clonality that fell below the median predicted better survival among the patients studied.

The method was immunoSEQ multiplex PCR; TCRdb's version includes in-frame clones alone and lacks a portion of them. The profile shows more than 35,000 clones, 82% of them singletons. The V segment lost 5 bases and the J segment 0 bases; nucleotides outside the gene matches: 4. The CDR3 runs 14 residues. CDR1 MNHEY and CDR2 SVGAGI come from the germline V gene. Indicated time point: peripheral blood 6 weeks after treatment start. Locally advanced or metastatic urothelial carcinoma affected the patients. As for this clone: The antigen is not known.

The V call is TRBV6-5, the J call TRBJ2-7, with TRBD1 identical over 7 bases. This specimen was PBMCs, taken around atezolizumab (anti-PD-L1) treatment. This clonotype originated in a man in his sixties with urothelial cancer. CDR3 sequence: CASSRTGYSYEQYF. In DNA form, the CDR3 reads TGTGCCAGCAGTCGGACAGGCTACTCCTACGAGCAGTACTTC.